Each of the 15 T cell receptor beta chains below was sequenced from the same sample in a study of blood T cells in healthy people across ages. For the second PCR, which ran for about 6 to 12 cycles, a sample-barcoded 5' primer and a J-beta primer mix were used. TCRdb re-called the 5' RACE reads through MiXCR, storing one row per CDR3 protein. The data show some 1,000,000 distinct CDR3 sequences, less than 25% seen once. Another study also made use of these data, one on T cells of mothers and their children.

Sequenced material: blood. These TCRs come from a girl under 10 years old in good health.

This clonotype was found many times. The CDR3 DNA reads TGTGCCAGCAGCTTCGGGCATCCAGGTGACGAGCAGTACTTC. Protein sequence: CASSFGHPGDEQYF. The genes are TRBV7-9 and TRBJ2-5; D gene unclear. The J call is uncertain, as TRBJ2-7 better fits the DNA end. Germline lookup yields CDR1 SEHNR and CDR2 FQNEAQ (reference sequence). There are 14 residues in the CDR3.

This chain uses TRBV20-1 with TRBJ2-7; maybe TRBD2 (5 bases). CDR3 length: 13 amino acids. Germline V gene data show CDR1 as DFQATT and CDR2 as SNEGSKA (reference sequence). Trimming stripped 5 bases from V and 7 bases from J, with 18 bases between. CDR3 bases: TGCAGTGCTGGAAGAAGTGGTACGGGAGAGCAGTACTTC. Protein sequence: CSAGRSGTGEQYF.

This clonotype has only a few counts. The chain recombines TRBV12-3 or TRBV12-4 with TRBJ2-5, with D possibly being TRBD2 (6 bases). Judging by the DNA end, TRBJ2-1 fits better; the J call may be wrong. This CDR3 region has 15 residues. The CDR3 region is CASSSGGDLYNEQFF. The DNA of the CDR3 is TGTGCCAGCAGTTCCGGGGGAGATCTTTACAATGAGCAGTTCTTC.

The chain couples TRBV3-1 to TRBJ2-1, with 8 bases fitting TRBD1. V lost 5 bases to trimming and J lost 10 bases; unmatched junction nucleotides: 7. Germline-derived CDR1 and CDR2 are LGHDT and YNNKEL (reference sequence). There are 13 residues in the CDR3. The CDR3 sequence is CASSADRGFEQFF. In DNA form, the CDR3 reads TGTGCCAGCAGCGCCGACAGGGGATTCGAGCAGTTCTTC.

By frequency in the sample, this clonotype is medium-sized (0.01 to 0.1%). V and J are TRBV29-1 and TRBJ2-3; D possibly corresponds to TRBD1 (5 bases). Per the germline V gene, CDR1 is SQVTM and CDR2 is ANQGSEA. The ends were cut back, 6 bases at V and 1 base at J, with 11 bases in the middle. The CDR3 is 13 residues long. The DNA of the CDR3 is TGCAGCGTAACCCAGGGCGGCACAGATACGCAGTATTTT. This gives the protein CSVTQGGTDTQYF.

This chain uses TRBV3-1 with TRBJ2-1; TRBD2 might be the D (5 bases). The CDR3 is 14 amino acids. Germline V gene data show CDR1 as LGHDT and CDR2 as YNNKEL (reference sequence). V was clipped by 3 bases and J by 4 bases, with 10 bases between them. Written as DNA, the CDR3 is TGTGCCAGCAGCCAGCGGGCAGCTTACAATGAGCAGTTCTTC. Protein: CASSQRAAYNEQFF.

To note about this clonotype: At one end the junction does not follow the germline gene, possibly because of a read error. CDR3 loop: CASSLALVYERYF. DNA of the CDR3: TGTGCCAGCAGTTTAGCGCTTGTCTACGAGCGGTACTTC. The chain joins TRBV12-3 or TRBV12-4 to TRBJ2-7; D is unresolved. The CDR3 is 13 residues long.

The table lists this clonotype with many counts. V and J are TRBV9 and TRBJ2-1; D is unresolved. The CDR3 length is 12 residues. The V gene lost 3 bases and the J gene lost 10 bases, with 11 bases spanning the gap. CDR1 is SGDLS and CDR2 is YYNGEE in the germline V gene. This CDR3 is CASSGNDEEQFF. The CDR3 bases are TGTGCCAGCAGCGGTAACGATGAAGAGCAGTTCTTC.

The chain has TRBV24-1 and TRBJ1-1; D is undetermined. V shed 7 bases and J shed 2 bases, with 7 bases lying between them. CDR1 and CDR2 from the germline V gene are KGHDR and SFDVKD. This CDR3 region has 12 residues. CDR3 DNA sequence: TGTGCCACCAGCGAGGGTAACACTGAAGCTTTCTTT. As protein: CATSEGNTEAFF.

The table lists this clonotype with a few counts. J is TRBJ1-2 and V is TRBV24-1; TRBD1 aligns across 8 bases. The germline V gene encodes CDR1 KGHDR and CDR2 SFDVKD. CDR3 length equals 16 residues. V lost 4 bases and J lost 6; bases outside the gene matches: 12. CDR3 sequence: CATSDARQGSPNGYTF. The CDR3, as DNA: TGTGCCACCAGTGACGCCCGACAGGGGTCTCCCAATGGCTACACCTTC.

CDR3: CASNDGSTDTQYF. The DNA for the CDR3 is TGCGCCAGCAATGACGGGAGCACAGATACGCAGTATTTT. The J gene is TRBJ2-3, the V gene TRBV5-1; D ambiguous. Germline CDR1 and CDR2: SGHRS and YFSETQ. V was shortened by 6 bases and J by 0 bases, with 8 bases between the two germline ends. The CDR3 length is 13 residues.

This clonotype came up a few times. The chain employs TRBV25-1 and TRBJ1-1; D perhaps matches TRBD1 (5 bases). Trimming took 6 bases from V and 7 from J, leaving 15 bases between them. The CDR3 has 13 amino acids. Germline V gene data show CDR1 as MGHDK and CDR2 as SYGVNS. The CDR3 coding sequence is TGTGCCAGCAGCCGCCGGGGCTCGGGTGAAGCTTTCTTT. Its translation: CASSRRGSGEAFF.

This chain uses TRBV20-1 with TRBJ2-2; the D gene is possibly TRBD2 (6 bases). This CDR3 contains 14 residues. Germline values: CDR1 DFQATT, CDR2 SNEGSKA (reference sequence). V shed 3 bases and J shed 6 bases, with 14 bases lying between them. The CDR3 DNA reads TGCAGTGCTAGGTCCCTTAGCGGACCCGGGGAGCTGTTTTTT. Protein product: CSARSLSGPGELFF.

This CDR3 is CATSRNGRSETQYF. The CDR3 DNA is TGTGCCACCAGCAGAAACGGGCGTTCGGAGACCCAGTACTTC. This chain joins TRBV15 and TRBJ2-5; D is unresolved. This CDR3 has 14 residues. V was clipped by 2 bases and J by 5 bases, with 12 bases between them. Germline lookup yields CDR1 LNHNV and CDR2 YYDKDF (reference sequence).

This CDR3 is CASSQEVLRVDEQFF. The CDR3 DNA sequence: TGCGCCAGCAGCCAAGAGGTTTTGAGGGTCGATGAGCAGTTCTTC. This chain links TRBV4-1 with TRBJ2-1, with D maybe TRBD2 (5 bases). Trimming cost V 0 bases and J 8 bases, with 14 bases left between them. This CDR3 comprises 15 residues. Germline CDR1 reads MGHRA; CDR2 reads YSYEKL.